A few counts support the clone carrying this TCR beta chain. This sample was taken from a study of CD8+CD57+ T cells in acquired aplastic anemia. TCR beta VDJ and CDR3 were profiled, and genomic DNA was the template. TCRdb independently ran MiXCR on the reads; one entry per CDR3 protein. This table has 100,000 to 150,000 distinct CDR3 sequences, 48% appearing once. This receptor was obtained from a human donor in good health, serving as a control. The sequenced sample consisted of sorted CD4+, CD8+, or CD8+CD57+ T cells (not recorded which) from PBMCs.

CDR3 in DNA: TGTGCTAGTGGTTTTGGGGTGGGAGGACCGGTCACTGAAGCTTTCTTT. Protein sequence: CASGFGVGGPVTEAFF. The chain joins TRBV12-5 to TRBJ1-1, with no clear D. Germline V gene data show CDR1 as LGHNT and CDR2 as FRNRAP. The CDR3 spans 16 residues. Trimming removed 3 bases at V and 4 bases at J, with 18 bases between.